This is a list of T cell receptor beta chains from one sample in a study of CD8 T cells in ankylosing spondylitis. TCRdb processed the 5' RACE reads anew with MiXCR; each CDR3 protein has one entry. The table shows more than 250,000 distinct CDR3 sequences, with about 9.9% occurring only once. Sequenced input: blood, either unsorted or a sorted T cell fraction (not recorded which). Receptor source: a female donor with ankylosing spondylitis or in good health (not recorded which). CDR3s include the opening cysteine and the closing phenylalanine or tryptophan. D genes are given only for firm matches. A row's size may be missing; if present it is once, few, many or a size class.

j_gene	abundance	v_gene	d_gene	CDR3nt	CDR3aa
TRBJ2-3	few	TRBV3-1	-	TGTGCCAGCAGCCAAGTCGGCCCGCAGTATTTT	CASSQVGPQYF
TRBJ2-1	few	TRBV20-1	-	TGCTGTGCTAGAGATCACCTCGGGGCCCTTTACAATGAGCAGTTCTTC	CCARDHLGALYNEQFF
TRBJ1-3	many	TRBV27	TRBD1	TGTGCCAGCAGTAGGACAGGGCGAGGAAACACCATATATTTT	CASSRTGRGNTIYF
TRBJ2-1	-	TRBV11-2	-	TGTGCCAGCAGCCCAAGGGAGCAGTTCTTC	CASSPREQFF
TRBJ2-5	many	TRBV5-1	-	TGCGCCAGCAGCTTGGGTCCAGTCCAAGAGACCCAGTACTTC	CASSLGPVQETQYF
TRBJ2-7	many	TRBV28	TRBD2	TGTGCCAGCAGGACTAGTTTCGGGACTAGCGCGTCCTACGAGCAGTACTTC	CASRTSFGTSASYEQYF
TRBJ2-7	few	TRBV12-3/TRBV12-4	TRBD1	TGTGCCAGCAGTTTCGGACAGGCCCGGGAGCAGTACTTC	CASSFGQAREQYF
TRBJ2-1	many	TRBV28	TRBD2	TGTGCCAGCAGTTTACAACTAGCGTCGAGCTCCTACAATGAGCAGTTCTTC	CASSLQLASSSYNEQFF
TRBJ2-7	few	TRBV13	TRBD2	TGTGCCAGCAGCTTAGCTAGCGGGGGCTCCTACGAGCAGTACTTC	CASSLASGGSYEQYF
TRBJ2-4	many	TRBV4-2	-	TGTGCCAGCAGCAAAGCGAGATCCTGGACAGAGGGGTTCGAGCGAACCAAAAACATTCAGTACTTC	CASSKARSWTEGFERTKNIQYF
TRBJ1-1	many	TRBV7-2	-	TGTGCCAGCAGCTTCAGGATAAGCGGCCCCGGGGCCCAAAACACTGAAGCTTTCTTT	CASSFRISGPGAQNTEAFF
TRBJ2-2	-	TRBV24-1	-	TGTGCCACCAGTGATTTGCGCGTTAGTGTGGGGAAAAGGAATGCCGGGGAGCTGTTTTTT	CATSDLRVSVGKRNAGELFF
TRBJ1-1	many	TRBV27	-	TGTGCCAGCACCGGCCTCCCAGGGGCCACTGAAGCTTTCTTT	CASTGLPGATEAFF
TRBJ1-4	many	TRBV20-1	-	TGCAGTGCTAGAGAAATAAGGGGCAAGGGTGAAAAACTGTTTTTT	CSAREIRGKGEKLFF
TRBJ2-2	many	TRBV27	-	TGTGCCAGCAGTTTACGGGGTACACTGGTCTACACCGGGGAGCTGTTTTTT	CASSLRGTLVYTGELFF
TRBJ1-2	many	TRBV5-5	-	TGTGCCAGCAGCTTGGACAGGGCAGGCTATGGCTACACCTTC	CASSLDRAGYGYTF
TRBJ2-1	many	TRBV20-1	TRBD1	TGCAGTGCTCCCCGGGACAGGGAGAACAATGAGCAGTTCTTC	CSAPRDRENNEQFF
TRBJ1-1	few	TRBV13	-	TGTGCCAGCAGCTGGGGGACGGTGAACACTGAAGCTTTCTTT	CASSWGTVNTEAFF
TRBJ2-7	many	TRBV5-1	-	TGCGCCAGCAGGCGCATCGGGGTCCACGAGCAGTACTTC	CASRRIGVHEQYF
TRBJ2-2	many	TRBV9	-	TGTGCCAGCAGCCCACAGCCGGGCCCGAACACCGGGGAGCTGTTTTTT	CASSPQPGPNTGELFF
TRBJ1-5	many	TRBV20-1	-	TGCAGTGCTAGCTTGACGGGGACGGGGTCGGGGCCCCAGCATTTT	CSASLTGTGSGPQHF
TRBJ1-2	few	TRBV20-1	-	TGCAGTGCTCCTCCGGGAGGTTCGAGCCCATATGGCTACACCTTC	CSAPPGGSSPYGYTF
TRBJ1-5	-	TRBV6-1	TRBD1	TGTGCCAGCAATCCAGCAGGGGGCAGTGGGGGTCAGCCCCAGCATTTT	CASNPAGGSGGQPQHF
TRBJ2-5	many	TRBV20-1	TRBD2	TGCAGTGCTAGGCCGGGACTAGCGACGACCCAGTACTTC	CSARPGLATTQYF
TRBJ2-5	many	TRBV7-2	TRBD1	TGTGCCAGCAGCTTAGATCGACAGGGGTTCGGGACCCAGTACTTC	CASSLDRQGFGTQYF
TRBJ2-1	many	TRBV20-1	-	TGCAGTGCTAGACAGGGTAAAGATGGCAATGAGCAGTTCTTC	CSARQGKDGNEQFF
TRBJ1-4	few	TRBV6-2/TRBV6-3	-	TGTGCCAGCAGTTTTCAAGCTGGGAAGGTCCGGGATGAAAAACTGTTTTTT	CASSFQAGKVRDEKLFF
TRBJ1-1	-	TRBV20-1	TRBD1	TGCAGTGCTTTAGACAGGGACACTGAAGCTTTCTTT	CSALDRDTEAFF
TRBJ2-7	many	TRBV5-1	-	TGCGCCAGCAGCTCCGATGTAATCGGGGGGCCCTTAAGCTACGAGCAGTACTTC	CASSSDVIGGPLSYEQYF
TRBJ2-1	many	TRBV6-2/TRBV6-3	-	TGTGCCAGCAGTTACCGCCGGGGCGGGAAATCCTACAATGAGCAGTTCTTC	CASSYRRGGKSYNEQFF
TRBJ2-5	many	TRBV20-1	TRBD2	TGCAGTGCTAGAGAGCTAGCGGGAGAAGAGACCCAGTACTTC	CSARELAGEETQYF
TRBJ2-3	many	TRBV9	TRBD1	TGTGCCAGCAGCGTAGTAGGACAGGGAAGCACAGATACGCAGTATTTT	CASSVVGQGSTDTQYF
TRBJ1-1	many	TRBV11-2	TRBD1	TGTGCCAGCAGCTTGATGGGCCGGGACAGGGGGCCGGTAGAAGCTTTCTTT	CASSLMGRDRGPVEAFF
TRBJ2-1	-	TRBV5-1	TRBD1	TGCGCCAGCAGCTTGGGCGTCCAAGGGGGCGCAAATGAGCAGTTCTTC	CASSLGVQGGANEQFF
TRBJ1-2	few	TRBV5-6	-	TGTGCCAGCAGCTTGGATGTCAGGGCGGGATATGGCTACACCTTC	CASSLDVRAGYGYTF
TRBJ2-3	-	TRBV9	-	TGTGCCAGCAGCGCCGGGGTCCCCGGAGATACGCAGTATTTT	CASSAGVPGDTQYF
TRBJ2-7	many	TRBV29-1	TRBD2	TGCAGCGTCCGGACTAGAAACTACGAGCAGTACTTC	CSVRTRNYEQYF
TRBJ2-1	many	TRBV12-3/TRBV12-4	-	TGTGCCAGCAGCCGGGACTTCAATGAGCAGTTCTTC	CASSRDFNEQFF
TRBJ2-7	many	TRBV12-3/TRBV12-4	-	TGTGCCAGCAGTTCCCCACCCCCCGAGCAGTACTTC	CASSSPPPEQYF
TRBJ2-3	many	TRBV28	-	TGTGCCAGCAGGGCAGACACAGATACGCAGTATTTT	CASRADTDTQYF
TRBJ2-5	few	TRBV10-3	-	TGTGCCATCGAGGGGGAGGGTTTAAAGACCCAGTACTTC	CAIEGEGLKTQYF
TRBJ2-3	few	TRBV20-1	-	TGCAGTGCTAGACGACGGGGGCTAGCTAAGCATACGCAGTATTTT	CSARRRGLAKHTQYF